The 23 T cell receptor beta chains in this list originate from one sample, sequenced in a study of technical replicates of blood from several donors. Method: immunoSEQ multiplex PCR; TCRdb's copy keeps in-frame clones and lacks some. The sample lists roughly 62,000 clones, about 95% occurring once. Sequencing was done on a sample of PBMCs. These receptors all come from a human donor in good health. Some clones in this sample may be carry-over from other donors' samples.

The rearrangement uses TRBV2 and TRBJ2-1; D is possibly TRBD1 (5 bases). The ends were cut back, 6 bases at V and 4 bases at J, with 16 bases in the middle. The CDR3 length is 15 residues. Looked up from germline, CDR1 is SNHLY and CDR2 is FYNNEI. The CDR3 here is CASSSQGYGYNEQFF. The CDR3 nucleotides read TGTGCCAGCAGCTCCCAGGGTTATGGGTACAATGAGCAGTTCTTC.

This chain links TRBV7-8 with TRBJ1-2; 7 nucleotides align to TRBD1. This CDR3 comprises 15 residues. Germline values: CDR1 SGHVS, CDR2 FQNEAQ. Trimming removed 1 base from V and 4 bases from J; junction bases left unmatched: 6. The CDR3 DNA follows: TGTGCCAGCAGCTTAGGACCGGCAGGGGGCTATGGCTACACCTTC. Protein product: CASSLGPAGGYGYTF.

V is TRBV6-5 and J is TRBJ2-7; a weak D match, TRBD1 (6 bases). The germline V and J ends were trimmed by 5 bases and 3 bases, with 11 bases remaining between them. From germline, CDR1 is MNHEY and CDR2 SVGAGI. This CDR3 has 13 amino acids. The CDR3 region is CASSNRQDYEQYF. CDR3 DNA sequence: TGTGCCAGCAGTAACCGACAGGACTACGAGCAGTACTTC.

This clone occurred a few times. The V gene is TRBV27, the J gene TRBJ2-7; no definite D call. The CDR3 sequence is 14 residues long. CDR1 and CDR2 (germline): MNHEY, SMNVEV (reference sequence). Trimming took 5 bases from V and 2 from J, leaving 13 bases between them. CDR3 protein: CASSVTIGTYEQYF. The CDR3 nucleotides are TGTGCCAGCAGTGTAACTATTGGAACCTACGAGCAGTACTTC.

The V and J genes are TRBV7-2 and TRBJ1-1; D is undetermined. Germline V gene lookup returns CDR1 SGHTA and CDR2 FQGNSA. CDR3 length: 13 amino acids. V was clipped by 4 bases and J by 11 bases, with 17 bases between them. The chain's CDR3 is CASSSPAALYAFF. CDR3 in DNA: TGTGCCAGCAGCTCCCCAGCGGCCCTGTATGCTTTCTTT.

This chain links TRBV5-5 with TRBJ1-2, with D perhaps matching TRBD1 (5 bases). Germline assignment: CDR1 SGHKS and CDR2 YYEKEE (reference sequence). The CDR3 loop spans 13 amino acids. The CDR3 here is CLSGAGDHYGYTF. DNA for the CDR3: TGTTTATCCGGGGCGGGGGATCACTATGGCTACACCTTC.

The chain carries TRBV4-3 and TRBJ2-1; 10 bases fit TRBD2. Germline V lookup: CDR1 LGHNA, CDR2 YSLEER. This CDR3 is built from 14 residues. V shed 0 bases, J shed 9 bases, and the junction held 2 bases outside the gene matches. For the CDR3, the DNA is TGCGCCAGCAGCCAAGAATGGACTAGCGGTGAGCAGTTCTTC. Translation gives CASSQEWTSGEQFF.

This chain uses TRBV5-1 with TRBJ2-2; a possible D gene is TRBD1 (5 bases). Trimming shortened V by 4 bases and J by 8 bases, and 12 bases separated the two germline ends. The CDR3 consists of 13 residues. Germline values: CDR1 SGHRS, CDR2 YFSETQ. CDR3 nucleotides: TGCGCCAGCAGCACAATGACAGCGGGGGAGCTGTTTTTT. It translates to CASSTMTAGELFF.

The chain has TRBV7-2 and TRBJ2-3; TRBD2 matches 7 bases. CDR1 and CDR2 (germline): SGHTA, FQGNSA. The CDR3 totals 14 residues. J gave up 6 bases and V 4 bases, and 7 bases lay outside the gene matches. The DNA for the CDR3 is TGTGCCAGCAGCTGGGCGGGAGCATGGGATACGCAGTATTTT. It encodes CASSWAGAWDTQYF.

The V and J genes are TRBV12-5 and TRBJ1-3; no definite D call. V gave up 6 bases and J gave up 1 base, with 7 bases separating them. The CDR3 has 13 residues. Germline loops: CDR1 LGHNT, CDR2 FRNRAP. The CDR3 region has the DNA TGTGCTAGTGGACATTATTCTGGAAACACCATATATTTT. Its translation is CASGHYSGNTIYF.

The gene calls are TRBV5-1 and TRBJ2-1, with 7 bases that match TRBD2. The CDR3 length is 15 residues. J gave up 6 bases and V 2 bases, and 8 bases lay outside the gene matches. CDR1 and CDR2 from the germline V gene are SGHRS and YFSETQ. DNA for the CDR3: TGCGCCAGCAGCTTAGGGGCTAGCGGACCCAATGAGCAGTTCTTC. Translating it yields CASSLGASGPNEQFF.

V gene TRBV27 combines with J gene TRBJ2-3, with TRBD2 matching 8 bases. In germline, CDR1 is MNHEY, CDR2 SMNVEV (reference sequence). The CDR3 sequence is 14 residues long. J lost 3 bases, V lost 7 bases, and 6 bases had no gene match. The CDR3 region is CASTRGGSTDTQYF. The CDR3 region has the DNA TGTGCCAGCACCCGGGGGGGCTCGACAGATACGCAGTATTTT.

The V gene is TRBV29-1, the J gene TRBJ2-3; a weak D match, TRBD1 (6 bases). The CDR3 has 11 residues. The germline V gene encodes CDR1 SQVTM and CDR2 ANQGSEA. The V end lost 7 bases, the J end lost 9 bases, and 14 bases lay between the germline ends. CDR3: CSGQTGRTQYF. CDR3 sequence (DNA): TGCAGCGGCCAGACAGGTCGAACGCAGTATTTT.

The count of this clone is one. This chain uses TRBV7-6 with TRBJ2-7, with 14 bases identical to TRBD2. Germline V gives CDR1 SGHVS, CDR2 FNYEAQ. CDR3 size: 19 residues. After removal of 4 bases from V and 0 bases from J, the junction contained 11 bases not matched to a gene. CDR3 in DNA: TGTGCCAGCAGCTCACCCCCGGGACTAGCGGGAGAGAGCTCCTACGAGCAGTACTTC. Translation gives CASSSPPGLAGESSYEQYF.

The chain links TRBV6-5 to TRBJ1-2; no clear D gene. The germline V gene has CDR1 MNHEY and CDR2 SVGAGI. Trimming left V 0 bases short and J 4 bases short, with 12 bases between. The CDR3 is made up of 15 amino acids. CDR3 in DNA: TGTGCCAGCAGTTACTCGGTCGCGGGTTTCTATGGCTACACCTTC. It codes for CASSYSVAGFYGYTF.

This clone was picked up one time. V and J are TRBV7-9 and TRBJ2-3, with a possible D match to TRBD1 (6 bases). CDR1 and CDR2 (germline): SEHNR, FQNEAQ (reference sequence). CDR3 length equals 13 residues. The V end was cut by 4 bases, the J end by 8 bases, with 13 bases between. Here the CDR3 reads CASSSTRGGTQYF. For the CDR3, the DNA is TGTGCCAGCAGCTCCACCAGGGGTGGTACGCAGTATTTT.

The chain is built from TRBV29-1 and TRBJ1-2; 10 positions agree with TRBD1. The junction had 6 bases not matched to a gene; V was cut back by 0 bases and J by 8 bases. Germline CDR1 SQVTM, CDR2 ANQGSEA. CDR3 length: 14 residues. The CDR3: CSVEDKDRGRGYTF. Here the CDR3 DNA reads TGCAGCGTTGAAGATAAAGACAGGGGGCGCGGCTACACCTTC.

This clone was seen only once. The chain links TRBV30 to TRBJ1-1, with D possibly being TRBD1 (5 bases). The V end was cut by 3 bases, the J end by 5 bases, with 19 bases between. CDR1 and CDR2 from the germline V gene are GTSNPN and SVGIG (reference sequence). CDR3 length equals 15 residues. This CDR3 is CAWSVQSGAGTEAFF. In DNA form, the CDR3 reads TGTGCCTGGAGCGTCCAAAGCGGGGCCGGGACTGAAGCTTTCTTT.

The chain has TRBV11-2 and TRBJ2-5; D is possibly TRBD1 (5 bases). The CDR3 totals 12 residues. CDR1 SGHAT and CDR2 FQNNGV come from the germline V gene. The germline V and J ends were trimmed by 5 bases and 4 bases, with 8 bases remaining between them. The DNA for the CDR3 is TGTGCCAGCAGCCTCAGGGCAGAGACCCAGTACTTC. Translation: CASSLRAETQYF.

This sequence joins TRBV6-6 and TRBJ2-7; 8 bases are a match to TRBD1. V gave up 6 bases and J gave up 5 bases; unmatched junction bases: 9. The germline V gene has CDR1 MNHNY and CDR2 SVGAGI (reference sequence). The CDR3 length is 14 residues. The CDR3 loop reads CASSTGQGGHEQYF. In DNA form, the CDR3 reads TGTGCCAGCAGCACCGGACAGGGTGGGCACGAGCAGTACTTC.

The chain employs TRBV18 and TRBJ1-2; possibly TRBD1 for D (6 bases). The CDR3 spans 16 residues. Germline CDR1 reads KGHSH; CDR2 reads LQKENI. V shed 3 bases and J shed 4 bases, with 18 bases lying between them. This CDR3 reads CASSPGQRQESYGYTF. As DNA, the CDR3 is TGTGCCAGCTCACCGGGTCAAAGACAGGAAAGCTATGGCTACACCTTC.

This rearrangement joins TRBV5-1 to TRBJ1-6; TRBD1 aligns across 9 bases. This CDR3 has 16 residues. Germline CDR1 reads SGHRS; CDR2 reads YFSETQ. J gave up 7 bases and V 3 bases, and 8 bases lay outside the gene matches. CDR3 bases: TGCGCCAGCAGCTGGGACAGGGCCCTGGGAAATTCACCCCTCCACTTT. Translation gives CASSWDRALGNSPLHF.

V usage is TRBV5-4 and J usage is TRBJ1-2; 9 bases align to TRBD1. The CDR3 totals 13 residues. Germline-derived CDR1 and CDR2 are SGHNT and YYREEE (reference sequence). V was pared by 4 bases and J by 8 bases, with 6 bases of the junction left unmatched. The CDR3 loop is CASSHGQGRGYTF. The CDR3 region has the DNA TGTGCCAGCAGCCACGGACAGGGGCGAGGCTACACCTTC.